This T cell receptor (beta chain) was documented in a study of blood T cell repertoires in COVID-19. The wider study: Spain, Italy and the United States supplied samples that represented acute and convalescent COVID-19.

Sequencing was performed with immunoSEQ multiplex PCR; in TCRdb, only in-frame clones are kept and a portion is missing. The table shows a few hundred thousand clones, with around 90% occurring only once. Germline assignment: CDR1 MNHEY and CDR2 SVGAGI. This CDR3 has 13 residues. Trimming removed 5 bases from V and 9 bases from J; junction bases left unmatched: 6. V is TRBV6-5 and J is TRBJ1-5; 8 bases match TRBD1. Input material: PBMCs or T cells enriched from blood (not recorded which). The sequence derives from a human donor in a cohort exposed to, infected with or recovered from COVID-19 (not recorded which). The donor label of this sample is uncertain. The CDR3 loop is CASSKTGARPQHF. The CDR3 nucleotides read TGTGCCAGCAGTAAGACAGGGGCTAGGCCCCAGCATTTT.